Detailed here is one TCR beta chain. Its antigen is still unknown. Read coverage stops 3 residues before the CDR3 terminus; the germline J gene supplies the remainder. Dot-blot hybridization genotyped cervical HPV amplified with MY09/MY11 PCR. Profiling relied on immunoSEQ multiplex PCR, and the TCRdb table lists in-frame clones only, not all of them. The table gives over 30,000 clones; the top ten clones make up 1.7% of it. The data are from a study of T cells in women clearing cervical HPV infection. Overall study context: Control women cleared a single incident HPV16 infection within 12 months. Cases' blood sampling followed lesion detection by median about 150 days (90 to 200). Study-wide points: TRBV6-7 relative abundance averaged roughly 0.1% in cases and approximately 0.15% in controls.

The CDR3 is 14 amino acids. Germline V gives CDR1 SEHNR, CDR2 FQNEAQ (reference sequence). The chain has TRBV7-9 and TRBJ1-2; TRBD1 agrees at 8 bases. Sequenced material: blood buffy coat. The sequence was obtained from a woman aged 18-70 years with a cervical HPV16 infection that either progressed to CIN3+ or cleared (not recorded which). The covered CDR3 bases are TGTGCCAGCAGTCAAGGACAGGGCCGGAATGAC. It specifies CASSQGQGRND. The entire CDR3 protein reads CASSQGQGRNDYTF.